This entry describes one T cell receptor beta chain. The selected patients with pancreatic ductal adenocarcinoma had surgery but no neoadjuvant therapy. The sample originates from a study of T cells in pancreatic ductal adenocarcinoma. Sequencing was performed with immunoSEQ multiplex PCR; in TCRdb, only in-frame clones are kept and a portion is missing. Of 85,000 to 120,000 clones listed, roughly 96% are singletons. The CDR3 loop spans 13 amino acids. Looked up from germline, CDR1 is KGHSH and CDR2 is LQKENI. The V end lost 6 bases, the J end lost 1 base, and 8 bases lay between the germline ends. The chain joins TRBV18 to TRBJ2-3, with TRBD1 as a possible D gene (6 bases). The sequenced sample consisted of PBMCs. The clonotype originates from a human donor with pancreatic ductal adenocarcinoma. The CDR3: CASSRQGTDTQYF. Written as DNA, the CDR3 is TGTGCCAGCTCGAGACAGGGCACAGATACGCAGTATTTT.